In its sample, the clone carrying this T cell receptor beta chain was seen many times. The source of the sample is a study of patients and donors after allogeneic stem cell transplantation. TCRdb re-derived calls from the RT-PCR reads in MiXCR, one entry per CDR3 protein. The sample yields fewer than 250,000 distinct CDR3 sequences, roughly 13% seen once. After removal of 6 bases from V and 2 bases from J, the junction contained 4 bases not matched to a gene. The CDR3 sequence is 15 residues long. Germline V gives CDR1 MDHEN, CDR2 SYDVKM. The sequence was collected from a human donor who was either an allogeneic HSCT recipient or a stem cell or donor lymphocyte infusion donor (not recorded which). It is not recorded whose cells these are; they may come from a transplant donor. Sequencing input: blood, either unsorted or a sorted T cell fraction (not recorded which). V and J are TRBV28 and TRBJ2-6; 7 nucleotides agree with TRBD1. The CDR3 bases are TGTGCCAGCAGAACTCAGGGGGCTGGGGCCAACGTCCTGACTTTC. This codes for CASRTQGAGANVLTF.